The clone carrying this T cell receptor (beta chain) appeared many times. The target antigen is unknown. The data were obtained in a study of regulatory T cells in long-lasting Graves disease. Points from the study as a whole: Repertoires from persistent disease leaned toward TRBV28, TRBJ1-2 and TRBJ2-5. Patients whose Graves' disease persisted exhibited lower TCR diversity than those newly diagnosed. Public clonotype sharing was higher in persistent than newly diagnosed patients.

Time point in this sample: newly diagnosed GD, antithyroid drugs for less than 3 months. The TCR library was made from RNA extracted from PBMCs. In building TCR beta libraries, iRepertoire HTBI primers were used together with Arm-PCR of CDR3 regions. In the source study's methods: Samples revealed 62 TRBV and approximately 15 TRBJ segments. Each CDR3 protein is one row after TCRdb ran MiXCR on the multiplex PCR reads. TCRdb, not the authors, supplied the V and J calls. The sample gives 300,000 to 400,000 distinct CDR3 sequences, 15% to 20% of which show up once; about 38% is in the top ten. Germline lookup yields CDR1 LNHNV and CDR2 YYDKDF (reference sequence). This CDR3 spans 13 amino acids. The V and J ends lost 0 bases and 7 bases respectively, with 6 bases between them.

The chain joins TRBV15 to TRBJ2-2, with unresolved D. The source material was peripheral blood mononuclear cells (PBMCs), sampled at new diagnosis, from a patient treated with antithyroid drugs. The sequence was obtained from a female donor with Graves disease. CDR3 sequence (DNA): TGTGCCACCAGCAGAGATCTGTTCGGGGAGCTGTTTTTT. This gives the protein CATSRDLFGELFF. Filled out from reference TRBV15 and TRBJ2-2, the complete variable domain reads DAMVIQNPRYQVTQFGKPVTLSCSQTLNHNVMYWYQQKSSQAPKLLFHYYDKDFNNEADTPDNFQSRRPNTSFCFLDIRSPGLGDTAMYLCATSRDLFGELFFGEGSRLTVL.